Shown below are 30 T cell receptor beta chains from a single sample sequenced in a study of T cell clones after liver transplantation. Assay used: immunoSEQ multiplex PCR; TCRdb lists only in-frame clones, some missing. The profile shows about 120,000 clones, around nine tenths of them singletons. Sequencing used CD4+ T cells from blood, obtained 12 months after liver transplant. Receptor source: a human patient who received a liver transplant. Some T cells may arise from the graft donor.

V and J are TRBV2 and TRBJ1-1; D might be TRBD1 (6 bases). Germline V gene lookup returns CDR1 SNHLY and CDR2 FYNNEI. With 1 base removed from V and 3 bases from J, the gap between germline ends came to 12 bases. This CDR3 contains 15 residues. The CDR3 coding sequence is TGTGCCAGCAGTGAAGGGGGGCAGACCTACACTGAAGCTTTCTTT. It translates to CASSEGGQTYTEAFF.

The CDR3 is CASSRESLGEQYF. CDR3 in DNA: TGTGCCAGCTCACGGGAGTCCCTAGGCGAGCAGTACTTC. The chain combines TRBV18 with TRBJ2-7, with D perhaps TRBD2 (5 bases). The CDR3 is made up of 13 amino acids. CDR1 and CDR2 from the germline V gene are KGHSH and LQKENI. V was shortened by 4 bases and J by 6 bases, with 13 bases between the two germline ends. The variable domain in full, with the rest retrieved from reference TRBV18 and TRBJ2-7, is NAGVMQNPRHLVRRRGQEARLRCSPMKGHSHVYWYRQLPEEGLKFMVYLQKENIIDESGMPKERFSAEFPKEGPSILRIQQVVRGDSAAYFCASSRESLGEQYFGPGTRLTVT.

V usage is TRBV7-3 and J usage is TRBJ2-3, with D maybe TRBD2 (6 bases). The ends were cut back, 1 base at V and 0 bases at J, with 17 bases in the middle. The germline CDR1 and CDR2 sequences are SGHTA and FQGTGA. The length of the CDR3 is 18 residues. The CDR3 sequence is CASSLNAPGGTSTDTQYF. The CDR3 nucleotides read TGTGCCAGCAGCTTAAATGCCCCAGGCGGGACTAGCACAGATACGCAGTATTTT.

The J gene is TRBJ2-3, the V gene TRBV5-1, with D perhaps TRBD1 (7 bases). Germline CDR1 reads SGHRS; CDR2 reads YFSETQ. CDR3 length equals 15 residues. V was pared by 2 bases and J by 0 bases, with 10 bases between. The CDR3 loop reads CASSFRGDSTDTQYF. The CDR3 bases are TGCGCCAGCAGCTTCAGGGGGGATAGCACAGATACGCAGTATTTT.

This sequence joins TRBV5-6 and TRBJ2-7; 7 bases agree with TRBD2. Germline V gene data show CDR1 as SGHDT and CDR2 as YYEEEE. J was trimmed by 3 bases and V by 1 base; bases with no gene match: 7. The CDR3 spans 15 residues. This chain's CDR3 is CASSLRLAASYEQYF. In nucleotides, the CDR3 is TGTGCCAGCAGCTTGAGGCTAGCGGCTAGCTACGAGCAGTACTTC.

The chain links TRBV28 to TRBJ2-7, with 7 bases that match TRBD1. Germline V lookup: CDR1 MDHEN, CDR2 SYDVKM. CDR3 length equals 14 residues. Germline trimming cut 6 bases from V and 0 bases from J; bases unmatched to any gene: 5. The CDR3 region has the DNA TGTGCCAGCAGCACTGGGGACAGCTCCTACGAGCAGTACTTC. It yields the protein CASSTGDSSYEQYF.

For the CDR3, the DNA is TGTGCCAGTAGTACCCTAGCGGCGAACACCGGGGAGCTGTTTTTT. Its translation: CASSTLAANTGELFF. V gene TRBV19 combines with J gene TRBJ2-2; 7 bases fit TRBD2. The CDR3 is 15 amino acids. Germline CDR1 and CDR2: LNHDA and SQIVND (reference sequence). V trimming: 4 bases; J trimming: 0 bases; junction bases outside the gene matches: 2.

CDR3 sequence (DNA): TGTGCCAGCACCTTGGACAGGGAAGCTTTCTTT. Translating it yields CASTLDREAFF. V usage is TRBV6-1 and J usage is TRBJ1-1, with TRBD1 matching over 7 bases. The germline V gene has CDR1 MNHNS and CDR2 SASEGT. CDR3 length: 11 amino acids. V lost 7 bases to trimming and J lost 8 bases; unmatched junction nucleotides: 4.

This clone was counted between two and nine times. This chain connects TRBV19 to TRBJ1-4; D not resolved. Per the germline V gene, CDR1 is LNHDA and CDR2 is SQIVND (reference sequence). The CDR3 has 14 amino acids. With 5 bases removed from V and 4 bases from J, the gap between germline ends came to 11 bases. The CDR3 DNA reads TGTGCCAGTAGTTTCAACGGATATAATGAAAAACTGTTTTTT. Translation gives CASSFNGYNEKLFF.

The V call is TRBV6-5, the J call TRBJ1-1; D unclear. Germline CDR1 is MNHEY and CDR2 is SVGAGI. This CDR3 is built from 15 residues. V lost 10 bases to trimming and J lost 4 bases, with 22 bases between them. The CDR3 here is CATSYNGVGATEAFF. In DNA, the CDR3 is TGTGCCACATCATATAATGGGGTAGGTGCCACTGAAGCTTTCTTT.

The V gene is TRBV5-6, the J gene TRBJ2-1; 7 bases are shared with TRBD1. CDR1 SGHDT and CDR2 YYEEEE come from the germline V gene. This CDR3 region has 14 residues. J was trimmed by 4 bases and V by 3 bases; bases with no gene match: 4. CDR3 in DNA: TGTGCCAGCAGCTCGCAGGGGGTTTACAATGAGCAGTTCTTC. This sequence encodes CASSSQGVYNEQFF.

This clone was seen only once. The chain joins TRBV5-1 to TRBJ2-1, with 12 positions matching TRBD2. The V gene's germline CDR1 is SGHRS and CDR2 YFSETQ. The CDR3 has 17 residues. Losses at the gene ends were 0 bases for V and 7 bases for J; bases not matched to a gene: 8. For the CDR3, the DNA is TGCGCCAGCAGCTTGGGAACTAGCGGGAGGTTTAGGAATGAGCAGTTCTTC. Translated, it gives CASSLGTSGRFRNEQFF.

V is TRBV6-1 and J is TRBJ2-7; 7 positions agree with TRBD2. The CDR3 loop spans 14 amino acids. With 4 bases clipped from V and 1 base from J, the junction kept 4 bases outside the gene matches. The germline V gene has CDR1 MNHNS and CDR2 SASEGT. The CDR3 loop is CASSALAESYEQYF. Written as DNA, the CDR3 is TGTGCCAGCAGTGCCCTAGCGGAATCCTACGAGCAGTACTTC.

The gene calls are TRBV28 and TRBJ2-1, with no clear D. There are 14 residues in the CDR3. CDR1 and CDR2 from the germline V gene are MDHEN and SYDVKM. Trimming shortened V by 6 bases and J by 8 bases, and 17 bases separated the two germline ends. CDR3 sequence reads: CASSPGLATDEQFF. The CDR3 region has the DNA TGTGCCAGCAGCCCCGGTTTGGCGACCGATGAGCAGTTCTTC.

The rearrangement joins TRBV5-1 to TRBJ2-2; D remains unclear. The CDR3 totals 14 residues. Deletions cut 1 base from V and 4 bases from J, with 8 bases between. Germline lookup yields CDR1 SGHRS and CDR2 YFSETQ. The CDR3 bases are TGCGCCAGCAGCTTGAACTGGGGCACCGGGGAGCTGTTTTTT. Protein sequence: CASSLNWGTGELFF.

The rearrangement uses TRBV5-4 and TRBJ2-2; 13 positions match TRBD2. The germline V gene has CDR1 SGHNT and CDR2 YYREEE (reference sequence). V gave up 4 bases and J gave up 0 bases; unmatched junction bases: 3. This CDR3 has 17 residues. The chain's CDR3 is CASSQLAGGANTGELFF. Written as DNA, the CDR3 is TGTGCCAGCAGCCAACTAGCGGGAGGGGCGAACACCGGGGAGCTGTTTTTT.

The CDR3 coding sequence is TGTGCCAGCAGTTTATTGGAGACACCTAACTATGGCTACACCTTC. As protein: CASSLLETPNYGYTF. V gene TRBV28 combines with J gene TRBJ1-2; D is uncertain. CDR3 length equals 15 residues. CDR1 and CDR2 (germline): MDHEN, SYDVKM. Trimming took 1 base from V and 0 from J, leaving 9 bases between them.

The chain joins TRBV7-2 to TRBJ2-4; no reliable D call. Trimming took 5 bases from V and 7 from J, leaving 18 bases between them. The CDR3 runs to 15 residues. Germline V lookup: CDR1 SGHTA, CDR2 FQGNSA. The CDR3 nucleotides are TGTGCCAGCAGCCACGACCTTGGAGAGTGGAACATTCAGTACTTC. It translates to CASSHDLGEWNIQYF. Variable domain in full (rest from reference TRBV7-2 and TRBJ2-4): GAGVSQSPSNKVTEKGKDVELRCDPISGHTALYWYRQSLGQGLEFLIYFQGNSAPDKSGLPSDRFSAERTGGSVSTLTIQRTQQEDSAVYLCASSHDLGEWNIQYFGAGTRLSVL.

This clone has only a few counts. The sample carries other DNA sequences with the same CDR3. The chain is built from TRBV19 and TRBJ1-1; weak D call: TRBD1 (6 bases). V lost 8 bases and J 7 bases, leaving 11 bases between the germline ends. Germline V lookup: CDR1 LNHDA, CDR2 SQIVND (reference sequence). The CDR3 has 11 amino acids. CDR3 protein: CASRRTVEAFF. In DNA, the CDR3 is TGTGCCAGTCGCCGGACAGTTGAAGCTTTCTTT.

The rearrangement links TRBV2 to TRBJ1-2; TRBD1 might be the D (6 bases). The V gene lost 2 bases and the J gene lost 8 bases, with 9 bases spanning the gap. The V gene's germline CDR1 is SNHLY and CDR2 FYNNEI. This CDR3 is built from 12 residues. The CDR3 bases are TGTGCCAGCAGTGAAAGGGGGGCAGGCTACACCTTC. Amino acids: CASSERGAGYTF. Drawing the rest from reference TRBV2 and TRBJ1-2, the complete variable domain is EPEVTQTPSHQVTQMGQEVILRCVPISNHLYFYWYRQILGQKVEFLVSFYNNEISEKSEIFDDQFSVERPDGSNFTLKIRSTKLEDSAMYFCASSERGAGYTFGSGTRLTVV.

Here the CDR3 reads CASILPGSSGNTIYF. In nucleotides, the CDR3 is TGTGCCAGCATATTACCCGGCAGCTCTGGAAACACCATATATTTT. The V and J genes are TRBV6-1 and TRBJ1-3, with unresolved D. The CDR3 is 15 amino acids. The germline V and J ends were trimmed by 7 bases and 0 bases, with 13 bases remaining between them. Germline values: CDR1 MNHNS, CDR2 SASEGT.

The chain links TRBV21-1 to TRBJ2-7; TRBD1 was called by the table and not checked on the DNA. TRBV21-1 is described as a pseudogene. This CDR3 is built from 18 residues. The CDR3 region has the DNA TGTGCCAGCAGCAAAATCCACTCACCCGGGACAGGGAGTTTAGGGCAGTACTTC. Residues: CASSKIHSPGTGSLGQYF.

This clone appeared a single time. The same CDR3 can be traced to other DNA sequences in this sample. The gene calls are TRBV18 and TRBJ2-7, with a weak D call TRBD2 (5 bases). Per germline, CDR1 KGHSH and CDR2 LQKENI. V dropped 3 bases and J dropped 4 bases, with 13 bases sitting between them. The CDR3 covers 14 residues. CDR3 in DNA: TGTGCCAGCTCACCCCCCGGACTTCCTTACGAGCAGTACTTC. It is translated as CASSPPGLPYEQYF.

The J gene is TRBJ2-2, the V gene TRBV5-4; the D gene is possibly TRBD2 (6 bases). The V and J ends lost 4 bases and 1 base respectively, with 11 bases between them. This CDR3 has 15 amino acids. Germline CDR1 is SGHNT and CDR2 is YYREEE (reference sequence). This CDR3 is CASSRPGLNTGELFF. CDR3 in DNA: TGTGCCAGCAGCCGACCGGGACTGAACACCGGGGAGCTGTTTTTT. The variable domain in full, with the rest retrieved from reference TRBV5-4 and TRBJ2-2, is ETGVTQSPTHLIKTRGQQVTLRCSSQSGHNTVSWYQQALGQGPQFIFQYYREEENGRGNFPPRFSGLQFPNYSSELNVNALELDDSALYLCASSRPGLNTGELFFGEGSRLTVL.

The J gene is TRBJ2-1, the V gene TRBV13; perhaps D is TRBD1 or TRBD2 (5 bases each). Trimming stripped 8 bases from V and 8 bases from J, with 13 bases between. Germline assignment: CDR1 PRHDT and CDR2 FYEKMQ (reference sequence). The CDR3 totals 12 residues. CDR3 sequence: CASGPGTHEQFF. In nucleotides, the CDR3 is TGTGCCAGCGGCCCAGGGACCCATGAGCAGTTCTTC. Drawing the rest from reference TRBV13 and TRBJ2-1, the complete variable domain is AAGVIQSPRHLIKEKRETATLKCYPIPRHDTVYWYQQGPGQDPQFLISFYEKMQSDKGSIPDRFSAQQFSDYHSELNMSSLELGDSALYFCASGPGTHEQFFGPGTRLTVL.

The chain combines TRBV21-1 with TRBJ2-1. TRBV21-1 is noted as a pseudogene. The CDR3 loop spans 15 amino acids. The CDR3, as DNA: TGTGCCAGCAGCCCGGCGGACGCGCCGGCCAATGAGCAGTTCTTC. Protein sequence: CASSPADAPANEQFF.

The V and J genes are TRBV5-1 and TRBJ2-3; the match to TRBD2 covers 15 bases. The length of the CDR3 is 18 residues. Trimming at V came to 3 bases and at J to 1 base, leaving 6 bases not matched to a gene. Germline values: CDR1 SGHRS, CDR2 YFSETQ. The CDR3 coding sequence is TGCGCCAGCAGCTCGGGACTAGCGGGAGGAGTGGGCACAGATACGCAGTATTTT. Translation: CASSSGLAGGVGTDTQYF.

This clone is a singleton in its sample. The CDR3 reads CASMFQETQYF. The CDR3 region has the DNA TGCGCCAGCATGTTTCAAGAGACCCAGTACTTC. V gene TRBV5-1 combines with J gene TRBJ2-5; D gene uncertain. This CDR3 has 11 residues. Germline V gene sequence: CDR1 SGHRS, CDR2 YFSETQ. V was cut by 6 bases and J by 2 bases, with 5 bases left in between.

This clone was seen a single time. The V call is TRBV7-2, the J call TRBJ1-1; unclear D gene. V was pared by 0 bases and J by 5 bases, with 10 bases between. The CDR3 loop spans 14 amino acids. The germline V gene encodes CDR1 SGHTA and CDR2 FQGNSA. The CDR3 loop is CASSLAVGQTEAFF. The CDR3 bases are TGTGCCAGCAGCTTAGCCGTTGGGCAGACTGAAGCTTTCTTT.

The chain links TRBV4-3 to TRBJ2-5; D call uncertain. Germline V gene lookup returns CDR1 LGHNA and CDR2 YSLEER. Trimming left V 1 base short and J 4 bases short, with 7 bases between. The CDR3 contains 13 residues. The CDR3 DNA reads as TGCGCCAGCAGCCAAGTGGACGTAGAGACCCAGTACTTC. Residues: CASSQVDVETQYF.